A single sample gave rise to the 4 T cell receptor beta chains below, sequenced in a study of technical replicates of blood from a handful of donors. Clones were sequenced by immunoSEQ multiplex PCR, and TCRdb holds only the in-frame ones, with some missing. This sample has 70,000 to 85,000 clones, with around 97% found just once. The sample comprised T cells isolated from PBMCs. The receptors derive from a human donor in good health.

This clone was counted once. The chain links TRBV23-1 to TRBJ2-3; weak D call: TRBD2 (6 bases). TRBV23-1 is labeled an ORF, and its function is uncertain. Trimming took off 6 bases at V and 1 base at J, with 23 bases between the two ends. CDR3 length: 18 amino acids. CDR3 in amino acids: CASSGWVGGATGTDTQYF. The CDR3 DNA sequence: TGCGCCAGCAGCGGGTGGGTCGGGGGTGCCACGGGCACAGATACGCAGTATTTT.

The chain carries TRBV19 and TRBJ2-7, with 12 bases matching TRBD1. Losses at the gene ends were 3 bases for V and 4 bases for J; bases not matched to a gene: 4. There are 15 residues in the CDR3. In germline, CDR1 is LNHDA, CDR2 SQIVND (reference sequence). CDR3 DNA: TGTGCCAGTAGTATGGGACAGGGGGCGCGATACGAGCAGTACTTC. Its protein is CASSMGQGARYEQYF.

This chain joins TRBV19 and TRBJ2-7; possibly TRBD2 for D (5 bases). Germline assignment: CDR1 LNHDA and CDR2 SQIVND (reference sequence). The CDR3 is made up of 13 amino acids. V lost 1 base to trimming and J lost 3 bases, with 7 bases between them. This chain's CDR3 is CASSIVRGYEQYF. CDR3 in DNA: TGTGCCAGTAGTATAGTACGGGGCTACGAGCAGTACTTC.

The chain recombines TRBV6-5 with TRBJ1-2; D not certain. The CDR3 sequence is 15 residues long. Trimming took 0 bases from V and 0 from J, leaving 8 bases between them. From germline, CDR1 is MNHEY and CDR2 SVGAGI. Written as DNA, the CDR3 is TGTGCCAGCAGTTACTCGAGTACAGCTAACTATGGCTACACCTTC. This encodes CASSYSSTANYGYTF.